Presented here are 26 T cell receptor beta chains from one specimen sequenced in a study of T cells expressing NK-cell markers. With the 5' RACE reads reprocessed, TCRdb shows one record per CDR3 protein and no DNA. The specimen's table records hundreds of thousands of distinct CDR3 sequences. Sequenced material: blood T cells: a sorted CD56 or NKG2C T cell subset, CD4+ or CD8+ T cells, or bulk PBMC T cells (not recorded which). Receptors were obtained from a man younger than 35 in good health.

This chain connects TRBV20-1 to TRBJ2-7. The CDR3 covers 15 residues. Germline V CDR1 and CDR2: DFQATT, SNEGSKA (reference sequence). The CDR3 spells CSARVSFFSTYEQYF.

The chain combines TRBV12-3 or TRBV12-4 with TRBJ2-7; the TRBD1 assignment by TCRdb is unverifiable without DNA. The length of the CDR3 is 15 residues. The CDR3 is CASSSGTGERYEQYF.

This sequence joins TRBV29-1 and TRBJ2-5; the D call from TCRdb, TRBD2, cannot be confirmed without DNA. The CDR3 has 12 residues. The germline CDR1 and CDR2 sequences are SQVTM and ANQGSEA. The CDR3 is CSVPDFGETQYF.

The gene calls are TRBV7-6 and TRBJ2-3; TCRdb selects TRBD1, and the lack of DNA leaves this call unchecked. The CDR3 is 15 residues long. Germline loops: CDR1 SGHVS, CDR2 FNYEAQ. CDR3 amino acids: CASSSIPGGPDTQYF.

The CDR3: CSAHPRLAYNEQFF. The V call is TRBV20-1, the J call TRBJ2-1. The CDR3 is 14 amino acids. The V gene's germline CDR1 is DFQATT and CDR2 SNEGSKA (reference sequence).

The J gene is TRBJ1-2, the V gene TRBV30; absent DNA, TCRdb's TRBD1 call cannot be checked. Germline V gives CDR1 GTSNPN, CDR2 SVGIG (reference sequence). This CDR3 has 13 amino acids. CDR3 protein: CAWSRDSNYGYTF.

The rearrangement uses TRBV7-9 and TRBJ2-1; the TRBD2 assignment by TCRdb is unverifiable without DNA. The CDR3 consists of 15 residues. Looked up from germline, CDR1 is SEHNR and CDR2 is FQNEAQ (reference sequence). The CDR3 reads CASSPNAGMGSEQFF.

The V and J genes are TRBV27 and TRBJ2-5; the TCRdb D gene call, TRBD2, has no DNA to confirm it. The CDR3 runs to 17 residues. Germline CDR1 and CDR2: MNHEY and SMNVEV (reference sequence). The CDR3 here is CASSSAAGTQPLETQYF.

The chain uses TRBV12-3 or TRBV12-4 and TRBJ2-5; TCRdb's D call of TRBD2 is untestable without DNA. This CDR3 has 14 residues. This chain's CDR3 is CASSTLAVQETQYF.

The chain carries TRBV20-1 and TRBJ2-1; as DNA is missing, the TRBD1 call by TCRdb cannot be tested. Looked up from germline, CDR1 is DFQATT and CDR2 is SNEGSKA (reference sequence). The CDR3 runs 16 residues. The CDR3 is CSARVSEAPDSDEQFF.

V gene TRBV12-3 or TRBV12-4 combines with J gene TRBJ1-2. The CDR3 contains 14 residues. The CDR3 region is CASSFVAAAYGYTF.

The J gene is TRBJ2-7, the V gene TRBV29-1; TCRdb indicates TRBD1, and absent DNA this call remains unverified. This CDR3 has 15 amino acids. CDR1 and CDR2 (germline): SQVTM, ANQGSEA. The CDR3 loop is CSVSPGTGGLYEQYF.

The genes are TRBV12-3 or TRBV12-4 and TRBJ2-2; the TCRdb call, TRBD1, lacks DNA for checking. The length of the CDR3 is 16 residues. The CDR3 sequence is CASSWGMVGNTGELFF.

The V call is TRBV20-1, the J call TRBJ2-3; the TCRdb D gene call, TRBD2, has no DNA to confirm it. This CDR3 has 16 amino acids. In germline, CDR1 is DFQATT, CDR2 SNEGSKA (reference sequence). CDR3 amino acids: CSAPRGGAPSTDTQYF.

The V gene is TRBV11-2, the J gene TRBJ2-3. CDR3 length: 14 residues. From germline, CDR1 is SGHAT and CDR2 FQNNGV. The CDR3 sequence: CASSLGMIADTQYF.

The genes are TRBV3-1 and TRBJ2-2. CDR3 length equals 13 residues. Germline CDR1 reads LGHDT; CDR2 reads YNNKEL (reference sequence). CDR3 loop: CASQTGITGELFF.

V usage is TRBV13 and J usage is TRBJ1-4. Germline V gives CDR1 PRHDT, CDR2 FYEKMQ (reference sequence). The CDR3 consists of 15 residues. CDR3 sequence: CASSKRRSTNEKLFF.

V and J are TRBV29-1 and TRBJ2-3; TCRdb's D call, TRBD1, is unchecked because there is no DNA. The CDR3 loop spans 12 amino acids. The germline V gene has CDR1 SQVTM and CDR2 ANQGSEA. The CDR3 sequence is CSTPRGRDTQYF.

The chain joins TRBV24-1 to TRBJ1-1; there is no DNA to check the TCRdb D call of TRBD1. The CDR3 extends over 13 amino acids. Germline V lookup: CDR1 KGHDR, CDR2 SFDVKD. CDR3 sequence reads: CATIPGTGREAFF.

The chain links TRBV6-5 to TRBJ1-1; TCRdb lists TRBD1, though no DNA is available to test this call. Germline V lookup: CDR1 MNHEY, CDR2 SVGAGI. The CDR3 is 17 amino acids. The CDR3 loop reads CASSYLIPGQLNTEAFF.

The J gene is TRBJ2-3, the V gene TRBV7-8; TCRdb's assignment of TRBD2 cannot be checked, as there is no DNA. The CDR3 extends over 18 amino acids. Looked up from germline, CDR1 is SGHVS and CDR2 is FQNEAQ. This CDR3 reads CASSSTRLAGVRTDTQYF.

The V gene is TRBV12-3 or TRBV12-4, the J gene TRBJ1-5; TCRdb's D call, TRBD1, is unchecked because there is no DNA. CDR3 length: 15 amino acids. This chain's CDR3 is CASRKTGVSNQPQHF.

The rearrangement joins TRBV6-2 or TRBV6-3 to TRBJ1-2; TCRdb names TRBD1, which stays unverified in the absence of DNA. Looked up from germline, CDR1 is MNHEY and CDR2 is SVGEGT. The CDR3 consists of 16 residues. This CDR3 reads CASSYGGRPLANGYTF.

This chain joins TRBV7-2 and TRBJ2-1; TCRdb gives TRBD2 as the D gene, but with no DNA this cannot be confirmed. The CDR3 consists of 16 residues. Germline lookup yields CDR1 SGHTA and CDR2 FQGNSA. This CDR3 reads CASSREGTRGINEQFF.

CDR3: CASSQDGGADTQYF. The genes are TRBV4-3 and TRBJ2-3. Germline V gene lookup returns CDR1 LGHNA and CDR2 YSLEER. The length of the CDR3 is 14 residues.

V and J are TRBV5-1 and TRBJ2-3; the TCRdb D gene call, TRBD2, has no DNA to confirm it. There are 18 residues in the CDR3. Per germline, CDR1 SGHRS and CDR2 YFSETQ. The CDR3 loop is CASSLGLARGVHTDTQYF.